This record looks at one TCR beta chain sequence and its context. The clone's antigen remains unknown. Per-base quality was not reported, and no clone a single base away is much larger than it. Collaborating institutions collected whole blood in K2EDTA tubes following their own protocols. For TCRbeta analysis, collaborators shipped samples as frozen whole blood, isolated PBMCs, or DNA extracted from either of those sample types. From the cysteine up to the phenylalanine, the CDR3 has a length of 15 residues. Only the CDR3 DNA is retained, 45 bases long and in frame from the first base. The germline V gene encodes CDR1 MNHEY and CDR2 SVGEGT. V has 5 bases trimmed and J has 9 bases trimmed; junction bases matching no gene number 9. This sample stems from a study of blood T cell repertoires in COVID-19 (dated by TCRdb to 2020 to 2022). Some background on the complete study: Samples covering the acute and convalescent phases of COVID-19 were provided by collaborators in the United States, Italy and Spain. The prospective study material was composed of cDNA or gDNA derived from T cells, B-cell-depleted T cells, or PBMCs. The sample metadata nearly always contained a de-identified subject ID, COVID-19 status, age in years and sex. The samples were drawn from the first 160 participants of the ongoing ImmuneRACE study and from 1,254 subjects provided by 6 global collaborators. Subjects who had been exposed to COVID-19, were actively infected with it, or had recovered from it provided the deeply sampled blood TCRbeta repertoires that made up the dataset. Where HLA class I and class II types were available, the types were taken from metadata supplied by the sample provider, not from assay-based typing. The repertoires were released in a freely available public database meant as a resource for research on the immune response to SARS-CoV-2. Beyond this particular receptor, the publication reports: The quantity of clinical and demographic metadata differed by source and by participant and was supplied without curation.

TCRbeta CDR3 regions were amplified from genomic DNA by means of the immunoSEQ Assay, a bias-controlled multiplex PCR. Processing in the source paper ran as follows. The number of nucleated cells in each sample was estimated by amplification of reference gene primers within the assay. Sequence reads were collapsed and filtered to measure the absolute abundance of every unique TCRbeta CDR3 rearrangement. For each sample, productive Simpson clonality was calculated as the square root of Simpson's diversity index over productive rearrangements. Drawn from immuneACCESS, this table holds only the in-frame rearrangements with V and J called that TCRdb kept. Clones are partly lost; checked studies trace under half to an unresolved V gene and leave the rest unexplained. V, J and clone size derive from that table, while D and trimming were established from the DNA sequence. Counted in this sample were roughly 69,000 clones; roughly 82% of them appeared once. The top ten hold 4% to 5.5% of the sample.

Sequencing input: peripheral blood. This TCR was sampled from a human donor in a cohort sampled during active COVID-19. The V gene is TRBV6-2 or TRBV6-3 and the J gene is TRBJ1-6; 8 of the junction bases match TRBD1. The DNA sequence is as follows: TGTGCCAGCAGTCCCAGGACAGGGAGGGCTTCACCCCTCCACTTT. This is translated as CASSPRTGRASPLHF.